This is a list of T cell receptor beta chains from one sample in a study of PD-L1 blockade in urothelial cancer. Clones were read by immunoSEQ multiplex PCR, and TCRdb kept only the in-frame ones, dropping some. The sample lists around 100,000 clones; roughly 91% were seen once. The specimen comprised PBMCs, sampled around atezolizumab (anti-PD-L1) treatment. The receptors come from a man in his 60s with urothelial cancer. Both conserved end residues are part of each CDR3. D genes are given only for firm matches. Some rows mark clone size as missing; the rest say once, few, many or name a class of expanded clone.

J gene | clone size | D gene | V gene | CDR3 protein | CDR3 DNA
TRBJ2-7 | - | - | TRBV5-1 | CASSLAPGIYEQYF | TGCGCCAGCAGCTTGGCGCCGGGAATCTACGAGCAGTACTTC
TRBJ2-1 | - | - | TRBV9 | CASSVGSAGFPNEQFF | TGTGCCAGCAGCGTAGGGTCAGCGGGCTTCCCCAATGAGCAGTTCTTC
TRBJ2-3 | - | - | TRBV28 | CAGGGGRGIDTQYF | TGTGCCGGAGGGGGGGGGCGAGGTATAGATACGCAGTATTTT
TRBJ2-7 | - | TRBD1 | TRBV6-5 | CASSYRGTGIYEQYF | TGTGCCAGCAGTTACCGTGGGACAGGTATCTACGAGCAGTACTTC
TRBJ2-5 | - | TRBD2 | TRBV11-2 | CASSDGLAGETQYF | TGTGCCAGCAGTGACGGACTAGCGGGAGAGACCCAGTACTTC
TRBJ2-7 | - | - | TRBV25-1 | CASSEKKGSHEQYF | TGTGCCAGCAGTGAAAAAAAGGGGTCCCACGAGCAGTACTTC
TRBJ1-4 | - | - | TRBV7-5 | CARSLGEGGRKLFF | TGTGCCAGAAGCTTGGGCGAGGGCGGACGGAAACTGTTTTTT
TRBJ1-1 | - | TRBD1 | TRBV6-1 | CASTRDRGAFF | TGTGCCAGCACCCGAGACAGGGGAGCTTTCTTT
TRBJ2-1 | - | TRBD1 | TRBV6-6 | CASVGGDRGFF | TGTGCCAGCGTAGGAGGGGACAGGGGGTTCTTC
TRBJ2-3 | - | - | TRBV7-2 | CASSPPGLTSTDTQYF | TGTGCCAGCAGCCCCCCGGGACTGACTAGCACAGATACGCAGTATTTT
TRBJ1-2 | few | - | TRBV7-9 | CASSSRDFYGYTF | TGTGCCAGCAGCTCCCGGGACTTCTATGGCTACACCTTC
TRBJ2-1 | - | - | TRBV5-1 | CASSLGQVDNEQFF | TGCGCCAGCAGCTTGGGACAGGTTGACAATGAGCAGTTCTTC
TRBJ2-3 | - | TRBD2 | TRBV10-3 | CAIRAGSSSTDTQYF | TGTGCCATCCGAGCGGGGTCGAGTAGCACAGATACGCAGTATTTT
TRBJ1-1 | - | - | TRBV15 | CATREQGRMNTEAFF | TGTGCCACCAGGGAGCAGGGAAGGATGAACACTGAAGCTTTCTTT
TRBJ2-7 | once | TRBD2 | TRBV7-2 | CASSLSTSGAHEQYF | TGTGCCAGCAGCTTAAGTACTAGCGGGGCGCACGAGCAGTACTTC
TRBJ1-6 | - | - | TRBV10-3 | CAIRIQPRDSPLHF | TGTGCCATCAGGATACAGCCGCGGGATTCACCCCTCCACTTT
TRBJ1-2 | few | - | TRBV9 | CASSAGQGSDGYTF | TGTGCCAGCAGCGCCGGCCAGGGGAGTGATGGCTACACCTTC
TRBJ2-2 | - | TRBD2 | TRBV19 | CASSPGLATAGELFF | TGTGCCAGTAGCCCGGGACTAGCGACGGCCGGGGAGCTGTTTTTT
TRBJ2-4 | - | TRBD1 | TRBV5-5 | CASSFQTGGNIQYF | TGTGCCAGCAGCTTTCAGACAGGGGGAAACATTCAGTACTTC
TRBJ1-2 | - | - | TRBV6-5 | CASSYFGRVSYGYTF | TGTGCCAGCAGTTACTTTGGCAGGGTATCCTATGGCTACACCTTC
TRBJ2-7 | - | TRBD2 | TRBV13 | CASSPRVAGLAGLSYEQYF | TGTGCCAGCAGCCCTAGGGTAGCGGGACTAGCGGGACTATCCTACGAGCAGTACTTC
TRBJ2-2 | - | - | TRBV5-6 | CASSLDRRDTGELFF | TGTGCCAGCAGCTTGGACAGGAGAGACACCGGGGAGCTGTTTTTT
TRBJ2-5 | - | TRBD1 | TRBV9 | CASSAGTGGGETQYF | TGTGCCAGCAGCGCCGGGACAGGGGGTGGGGAGACCCAGTACTTC
TRBJ2-5 | - | TRBD2 | TRBV28 | CASSSAGTSGGETQYF | TGTGCCAGCAGTTCAGCCGGGACTAGCGGTGGAGAGACCCAGTACTTC
TRBJ2-2 | - | TRBD2 | TRBV4-1 | CAARRGAITGELFF | TGCGCCGCGCGGCGGGGGGCGATCACCGGGGAGCTGTTTTTT
TRBJ2-3 | - | TRBD2 | TRBV14 | CASSLLAGSTDTQYF | TGTGCCAGCAGCCTCCTAGCGGGGAGCACAGATACGCAGTATTTT
TRBJ1-5 | - | - | TRBV7-2 | CASSSRGGSNQPQHF | TGTGCCAGCAGCTCTAGGGGGGGCAGCAATCAGCCCCAGCATTTT
TRBJ1-4 | - | TRBD1 | TRBV11-2 | CASSSIRSGGSEKLFF | TGTGCCAGCAGCTCGATAAGGTCAGGGGGCTCTGAAAAACTGTTTTTT
TRBJ2-2 | - | TRBD2 | TRBV10-3 | CAISESSSGRGNTGELFF | TGTGCCATCAGTGAGTCGTCTAGCGGGAGGGGAAACACCGGGGAGCTGTTTTTT
TRBJ2-7 | - | - | TRBV6-1 | CASSEARIPGYF | TGTGCCAGCAGTGAAGCGCGCATTCCGGGGTACTTC